These 27 T cell receptor beta chains were sequenced from one sample in a study of neurological immune-mediated disorders. Time point of the sample: longitudinal time-point 2. TCRdb passed the 5' RACE reads through MiXCR, listing each CDR3 protein once. The profile shows over 55,000 distinct CDR3 sequences, 8.5% to 10% of them singletons. The source material was PBMCs. The receptors here all came from a man aged 25-45 years in good health.

The table lists this clonotype with many counts. This rearrangement joins TRBV5-1 to TRBJ1-1; unclear D gene. V was cut by 2 bases and J by 7 bases, with 12 bases left in between. CDR3 length: 13 amino acids. Germline-derived CDR1 and CDR2 are SGHRS and YFSETQ. CDR3 in DNA: TGCGCCAGCAGCTTCGGGCAGATCGATGAAGCTTTCTTT. Translation gives CASSFGQIDEAFF.

This clonotype was recorded many times. The gene calls are TRBV5-1 and TRBJ2-7, with TRBD1 matching 7 bases. CDR1 and CDR2 from the germline V gene are SGHRS and YFSETQ. V trimming: 3 bases; J trimming: 6 bases; junction bases outside the gene matches: 6. The CDR3 runs to 13 residues. This CDR3 reads CASSSSRQGEQYF. The CDR3 nucleotides read TGCGCCAGCAGCTCATCCCGACAGGGCGAGCAGTACTTC.

The sample holds many counts of this clonotype. The rearrangement links TRBV4-2 to TRBJ2-1, with unresolved D. The germline V gene encodes CDR1 LGHNA and CDR2 YNFKEQ. Between the trimmed V and J ends, which lost 1 base and 11 bases, there was a span of 21 bases. CDR3 length equals 16 residues. CDR3 region: CASSQAEVDTRPKQFF. CDR3 DNA: TGTGCCAGCAGCCAAGCCGAGGTAGACACTCGGCCTAAGCAGTTCTTC.

Here the CDR3 DNA reads TGCGCCAGCAGCTGGGGTCCGGGAGGGCCTGCCAATGAGCAGTTCTTC. As protein: CASSWGPGGPANEQFF. This rearrangement joins TRBV5-1 to TRBJ2-1; 8 bases line up with TRBD2. The CDR3 runs to 16 residues. V trimming: 3 bases; J trimming: 6 bases; junction bases outside the gene matches: 11. CDR1 SGHRS and CDR2 YFSETQ come from the germline V gene.

This clonotype was observed many times. The V and J genes are TRBV7-2 and TRBJ2-7; 10 positions agree with TRBD1. V lost 4 bases, J lost 2 bases, and 11 bases stayed unmatched. CDR3 length: 17 amino acids. Germline V lookup: CDR1 SGHTA, CDR2 FQGNSA. CDR3 sequence: CASSSTSSGTGAYEQYF. Written as DNA, the CDR3 is TGTGCCAGCAGCTCAACATCATCCGGGACAGGGGCCTACGAGCAGTACTTC.

This chain uses TRBV6-2 or TRBV6-3 with TRBJ1-1; D perhaps matches TRBD1 (6 bases). Germline V gene sequence: CDR1 MNHEY, CDR2 SVGEGT. Trimming shortened V by 10 bases and J by 1 base, and 22 bases separated the two germline ends. This CDR3 comprises 16 residues. The CDR3 loop is CANREYMGRPNTEAFF. The CDR3 coding sequence is TGTGCCAACAGGGAATACATGGGACGGCCGAACACTGAAGCTTTCTTT.

This clonotype was observed at least ten times. V is TRBV12-5 and J is TRBJ1-2; 8 nucleotides align to TRBD1. Per germline, CDR1 LGHNT and CDR2 FRNRAP. V lost 1 base and J lost 8; bases outside the gene matches: 9. This CDR3 contains 15 residues. As DNA, the CDR3 is TGTGCTAGTGGTTTGGACGGCCAGGGGGCTCAGGGCTACACCTTC. Translation: CASGLDGQGAQGYTF.

This clonotype was counted many times. This chain links TRBV20-1 with TRBJ2-3, with D perhaps being TRBD1 or TRBD2 (5 bases each). CDR3 length equals 16 residues. The V end was cut by 3 bases, the J end by 2 bases, with 18 bases between. In germline, CDR1 is DFQATT, CDR2 SNEGSKA (reference sequence). In nucleotides, the CDR3 is TGCAGTGCTAGTTCCCCCGGGGACCTAACCACAGATACGCAGTATTTT. Its protein product is CSASSPGDLTTDTQYF.

This clonotype was seen ten or more times. The J gene is TRBJ1-1, the V gene TRBV5-1, with D hard to call. The CDR3 runs 13 residues. The V gene lost 6 bases and the J gene lost 1 base, with 10 bases spanning the gap. CDR1 is SGHRS and CDR2 is YFSETQ in the germline V gene. CDR3 coding DNA: TGCGCCAGCAAGGAGACCACGAACACTGAAGCTTTCTTT. It translates to CASKETTNTEAFF.

This clonotype was seen repeatedly, ten times or more. The chain employs TRBV10-3 and TRBJ2-7, with D possibly TRBD1 on 6 matching bases. Germline V gene lookup returns CDR1 ENHRY and CDR2 SYGVKD. V was trimmed by 0 bases and J by 4 bases, leaving 22 bases between them. The CDR3 is 18 amino acids. The DNA of the CDR3 is TGTGCCATCAGTGAGTCTTTAGGACTTACAGGGACATTGTACGAGCAGTACTTC. Translation: CAISESLGLTGTLYEQYF.

This clonotype was recorded many times. The chain recombines TRBV5-1 with TRBJ2-7; D possibly corresponds to TRBD1 (5 bases). This CDR3 contains 14 residues. Trimming shortened V by 0 bases and J by 4 bases, and 11 bases separated the two germline ends. CDR1 and CDR2 from the germline V gene are SGHRS and YFSETQ. DNA of the CDR3: TGCGCCAGCAGCTTGGACCTTGGGGCTTACGAGCAGTACTTC. It is translated as CASSLDLGAYEQYF.

This clonotype has ten or more counts. V usage is TRBV5-1 and J usage is TRBJ2-1; TRBD1 is a possible D gene (7 bases). V was cut by 4 bases and J by 6 bases, with 17 bases left in between. The CDR3 extends over 15 amino acids. Germline V gene data show CDR1 as SGHRS and CDR2 as YFSETQ. CDR3 protein: CASSPQGGGFNEQFF. In DNA, the CDR3 is TGCGCCAGCAGCCCCCAGGGGGGCGGCTTCAATGAGCAGTTCTTC.

This clonotype appeared many times. The chain has TRBV20-1 and TRBJ2-1; 10 nucleotides match TRBD2. V was pared by 0 bases and J by 7 bases, with 9 bases of the junction left unmatched. CDR3 length: 16 residues. Germline CDR1 reads DFQATT; CDR2 reads SNEGSKA (reference sequence). In nucleotides, the CDR3 is TGCAGTGCTAGAGATGCGACTAGCGGGTCGGTAAATGAGCAGTTCTTC. Translating it yields CSARDATSGSVNEQFF.

This clonotype was observed at least ten times. The chain has TRBV29-1 and TRBJ2-1; D is uncertain. Germline V lookup: CDR1 SQVTM, CDR2 ANQGSEA. The length of the CDR3 is 10 residues. V lost 7 bases, J lost 4 bases, and 5 bases lay in between. The CDR3 loop reads CSGIYNEQFF. The CDR3 nucleotides read TGCAGCGGGATATACAATGAGCAGTTCTTC.

This clonotype was detected a few times. The chain is built from TRBV19 and TRBJ1-1, with D perhaps TRBD1 (6 bases). There are 14 residues in the CDR3. Trimming took off 3 bases at V and 3 bases at J, with 11 bases between the two ends. The germline V gene encodes CDR1 LNHDA and CDR2 SQIVND (reference sequence). CDR3 in DNA: TGTGCCAGTAGTATGGGAGACAGGCACACTGAAGCTTTCTTT. Its translation: CASSMGDRHTEAFF.

The table lists this clonotype with many counts. This rearrangement joins TRBV7-6 to TRBJ2-7; D ambiguous. The CDR3 totals 13 residues. V lost 2 bases, J lost 12 bases, and 17 bases lay in between. Germline-derived CDR1 and CDR2 are SGHVS and FNYEAQ. In nucleotides, the CDR3 is TGTGCCAGCAGCTTACCCCGGGCCCCGAGAGTGTACTTC. This gives the protein CASSLPRAPRVYF.

This clonotype was counted once. The V gene is TRBV7-8, the J gene TRBJ1-5; no reliable D call. The V gene's germline CDR1 is SGHVS and CDR2 FQNEAQ. The CDR3 runs to 13 residues. Trimming took off 3 bases at V and 12 bases at J, with 15 bases between the two ends. As DNA, the CDR3 is TGTGCCAGCAGCTTGCGTAGTCATGAGCACCAGCATTTT. Amino acid sequence: CASSLRSHEHQHF.

The sample holds many counts of this clonotype. The chain has TRBV6-6 and TRBJ2-5; no reliable D call. The CDR3 has 15 residues. Trimming stripped 2 bases from V and 5 bases from J, with 15 bases between. Germline loops: CDR1 MNHNY, CDR2 SVGAGI (reference sequence). The CDR3 DNA reads TGTGCCAGCAGTTACCCCCAACGCTTGGGTGAGACCCAGTACTTC. Protein: CASSYPQRLGETQYF.

In its sample, this clonotype was seen many times. The chain joins TRBV13 to TRBJ2-7; D gene ambiguous. The length of the CDR3 is 15 residues. The V end was cut by 5 bases, the J end by 1 base, with 15 bases between. The germline CDR1 and CDR2 sequences are PRHDT and FYEKMQ (reference sequence). The chain's CDR3 is CASSITTTASYEQYF. In DNA form, the CDR3 reads TGTGCCAGCAGCATTACAACAACAGCGTCCTACGAGCAGTACTTC.

This clonotype came up many times. This chain connects TRBV29-1 to TRBJ2-5; 7 positions match TRBD2. CDR1 is SQVTM and CDR2 is ANQGSEA in the germline V gene. The CDR3 has 13 amino acids. Losses at the gene ends were 3 bases for V and 5 bases for J; bases not matched to a gene: 6. The CDR3 loop reads CSVDGAGEETQYF. DNA for the CDR3: TGCAGCGTTGACGGTGCGGGGGAGGAGACCCAGTACTTC.

This clonotype was recorded many times. V usage is TRBV20-1 and J usage is TRBJ2-7, with TRBD2 as a possible D gene (5 bases). V shed 7 bases and J shed 3 bases, with 19 bases lying between them. This CDR3 has 14 residues. Germline assignment: CDR1 DFQATT and CDR2 SNEGSKA (reference sequence). CDR3 sequence: CSGRPDGGNYEQYF. For the CDR3, the DNA is TGCAGTGGGAGACCTGACGGAGGAAACTACGAGCAGTACTTC.

This clonotype occurred many times. The genes are TRBV7-7 and TRBJ1-3; 8 bases are a match to TRBD1. The CDR3 has 15 residues. V shed 5 bases, J shed 4 bases, and the junction held 7 bases outside the gene matches. Germline V gene lookup returns CDR1 SSHAT and CDR2 FNYEAQ (reference sequence). CDR3 protein: CASSQGAGIGNTIYF. CDR3 nucleotides: TGTGCCAGCAGCCAGGGGGCAGGGATCGGAAACACCATATATTTT. The variable domain in full, with the rest retrieved from reference TRBV7-7 and TRBJ1-3, is GAGVSQSPRYKVTKRGQDVTLRCDPISSHATLYWYQQALGQGPEFLTYFNYEAQPDKSGLPSDRFSAERPEGSISTLTIQRTEQRDSAMYRCASSQGAGIGNTIYFGEGSWLTVV.

This clonotype was seen ten or more times. The V gene is TRBV5-1, the J gene TRBJ2-3, with no clear D. V was trimmed by 1 base and J by 4 bases, leaving 4 bases between them. This CDR3 is built from 12 residues. Germline CDR1 is SGHRS and CDR2 is YFSETQ. DNA for the CDR3: TGCGCCAGCAGCTTGATCCCAGATACGCAGTATTTT. Translating gives CASSLIPDTQYF. Using reference TRBV5-1 and TRBJ2-3 for the parts outside the CDR3, the full variable domain is KAGVTQTPRYLIKTRGQQVTLSCSPISGHRSVSWYQQTPGQGLQFLFEYFSETQRNKGNFPGRFSGRQFSNSRSEMNVSTLELGDSALYLCASSLIPDTQYFGPGTRLTVL.

This clonotype was detected ten times or more. The germline gene is not matched at one end of the junction; a read error may be the cause. This sequence joins TRBV7-2 and TRBJ1-2; D might be TRBD1 (6 bases). The length of the CDR3 is 15 residues. The germline V gene encodes CDR1 SGHTA and CDR2 FQGNSA. The chain's CDR3 is CASTLWKVGGSGYTF. The CDR3 nucleotides are TGTGCCAGCACCTTATGGAAGGTGGGGGGCTCTGGCTACACCTTC.

This clonotype was counted ten times or more. This chain links TRBV28 with TRBJ2-1; 11 positions agree with TRBD2. In germline, CDR1 is MDHEN, CDR2 SYDVKM. This CDR3 is built from 14 residues. The V and J ends lost 5 bases and 9 bases, in that order; junction bases with no gene match: 6. DNA for the CDR3: TGTGCCAGCAGTACTCTAGCGGGAGGCGGTGAGCAGTTCTTC. Encoded protein: CASSTLAGGGEQFF. Full variable domain (rest looked up from reference TRBV28 and TRBJ2-1): DVKVTQSSRYLVKRTGEKVFLECVQDMDHENMFWYRQDPGLGLRLIYFSYDVKMKEKGDIPEGYSVSREKKERFSLILESASTNQTSMYLCASSTLAGGGEQFFGPGTRLTVL.

This clonotype has ten or more counts. V usage is TRBV28 and J usage is TRBJ1-1, with D perhaps matching TRBD1 (5 bases). CDR3 length: 11 amino acids. The ends were cut back, 8 bases at V and 5 bases at J, with 9 bases in the middle. Germline V gene sequence: CDR1 MDHEN, CDR2 SYDVKM. CDR3 bases: TGTGCCAGCTCCAGGGTAACTGAAGCTTTCTTT. Translated, it gives CASSRVTEAFF.

The gene calls are TRBV4-2 and TRBJ2-6; D possibly matches TRBD1 or TRBD2 (5 bases each). Germline V CDR1 and CDR2: LGHNA, YNFKEQ. V was cut by 3 bases and J by 0 bases, with 9 bases left in between. CDR3 length: 16 amino acids. CDR3 amino acids: CASSQVGVSGANVLTF. In DNA form, the CDR3 reads TGTGCCAGCAGCCAGGTGGGGGTCTCTGGGGCCAACGTCCTGACTTTC.